This entry lists 24 T cell receptor beta chains sequenced from one sample in a study of blood T cell repertoires in COVID-19. Here immunoSEQ multiplex PCR was the method, and the copy in TCRdb shows in-frame clones only, minus some. The table has about 210,000 clones, about 88% seen once. The sample taken for sequencing was PBMCs or T cells enriched from blood (not recorded which). These receptors came from a woman under 40 who had been exposed to COVID-19.

The rearrangement uses TRBV5-4 and TRBJ2-1; D perhaps matches TRBD2 (6 bases). Germline assignment: CDR1 SGHNT and CDR2 YYREEE (reference sequence). Trimming cost V 7 bases and J 8 bases, with 19 bases left between them. The CDR3 has 14 amino acids. The CDR3 spells CASAAEGRQDEQFF. The CDR3 nucleotides read TGTGCCAGCGCCGCGGAGGGGAGACAAGATGAGCAGTTCTTC.

CDR3 sequence (DNA): TGTGCCTGGAGTGTCGGAGCAACTAATGAAAAACTGTTTTTT. This encodes CAWSVGATNEKLFF. The chain couples TRBV30 to TRBJ1-4, with D hard to call. Germline CDR1 and CDR2: GTSNPN and SVGIG (reference sequence). The CDR3 is 14 amino acids. Deletions cut 0 bases from V and 0 bases from J, with 5 bases between.

This sequence joins TRBV18 and TRBJ1-2; D is perhaps TRBD1 (5 bases). This CDR3 has 16 amino acids. Trimming cost V 4 bases and J 0 bases, with 15 bases left between them. CDR1 and CDR2 from the germline V gene are KGHSH and LQKENI. This CDR3 is CASSRTTAEANYGYTF. The CDR3 DNA is TGTGCCAGCTCACGAACGACAGCCGAGGCTAACTATGGCTACACCTTC.

The J gene is TRBJ1-1, the V gene TRBV27, with a tentative D call TRBD1 (5 bases). Germline V lookup: CDR1 MNHEY, CDR2 SMNVEV (reference sequence). The CDR3 spans 20 residues. The V and J ends lost 2 bases and 0 bases respectively, with 25 bases between them. The CDR3 nucleotides are TGTGCCAGCAGTTTACAGACAGTTGCCCCCACAGACTTAATGAACACTGAAGCTTTCTTT. Translation gives CASSLQTVAPTDLMNTEAFF.

The chain has TRBV2 and TRBJ1-5; D call uncertain. Trimming removed 4 bases from V and 0 bases from J, with 7 bases in between. This CDR3 contains 14 residues. From germline, CDR1 is SNHLY and CDR2 FYNNEI. CDR3 region: CASSGSYSNQPQHF. The DNA of the CDR3 is TGTGCCAGCAGTGGCAGTTATAGCAATCAGCCCCAGCATTTT. The full variable domain, completed using reference TRBV2 and TRBJ1-5, is EPEVTQTPSHQVTQMGQEVILRCVPISNHLYFYWYRQILGQKVEFLVSFYNNEISEKSEIFDDQFSVERPDGSNFTLKIRSTKLEDSAMYFCASSGSYSNQPQHFGDGTRLSIL.

The chain joins TRBV2 to TRBJ2-4; 8 bases line up with TRBD2. J gave up 3 bases and V 4 bases, and 20 bases lay outside the gene matches. CDR3 length: 20 residues. Per the germline V gene, CDR1 is SNHLY and CDR2 is FYNNEI. The CDR3 coding sequence is TGTGCCAGCAGTGCCAAATCTGGCGGGGGGCCCCTAGCTAACAAAAACATTCAGTACTTC. It translates to CASSAKSGGGPLANKNIQYF.

This clone came up a few times. The genes are TRBV9 and TRBJ2-2; 12 bases match TRBD2. There are 17 residues in the CDR3. In germline, CDR1 is SGDLS, CDR2 YYNGEE. With 1 base clipped from V and 0 bases from J, the junction kept 1 base outside the gene matches. This CDR3 is CASSVLAGGPNTGELFF. As DNA, the CDR3 is TGTGCCAGCAGCGTACTAGCGGGGGGGCCGAACACCGGGGAGCTGTTTTTT.

The V call is TRBV2, the J call TRBJ1-6; D is perhaps TRBD1 (6 bases). The CDR3 extends over 14 amino acids. V lost 6 bases, J lost 10 bases, and 16 bases lay in between. Germline CDR1 SNHLY, CDR2 FYNNEI. The CDR3 nucleotides are TGTGCCAGCAGAACATCCCAGGGGCACTCACCCCTCCACTTT. This sequence encodes CASRTSQGHSPLHF.

The chain couples TRBV7-8 to TRBJ2-5, with 7 bases aligning to TRBD1. V was clipped by 5 bases and J by 1 base; unmatched bases: 7. In germline, CDR1 is SGHVS, CDR2 FQNEAQ. The CDR3 has 15 residues. The CDR3 region is CASSPHRGPQETQYF. For the CDR3, the DNA is TGTGCCAGCAGCCCCCACAGGGGCCCCCAAGAGACCCAGTACTTC.

The J gene is TRBJ2-3, the V gene TRBV18; tentatively, D is TRBD2 (6 bases). With 5 bases removed from V and 1 base from J, the gap between germline ends came to 10 bases. The germline CDR1 and CDR2 sequences are KGHSH and LQKENI. The length of the CDR3 is 14 residues. CDR3 amino acids: CASSGTGGTDTQYF. CDR3 nucleotide sequence: TGTGCCAGCTCAGGAACGGGGGGCACAGATACGCAGTATTTT.

This chain links TRBV7-2 with TRBJ1-2, with 9 bases identical to TRBD1. Trimming at V came to 5 bases and at J to 7 bases, leaving 11 bases not matched to a gene. This CDR3 is built from 15 residues. The V gene's germline CDR1 is SGHTA and CDR2 FQGNSA. The chain's CDR3 is CASSRDRAELGGYTF. The CDR3 DNA is TGTGCCAGCAGCAGGGACAGGGCGGAATTAGGTGGCTACACCTTC.

About this clone: The same CDR3 also results from other DNA sequences found in this sample. This sequence joins TRBV12-3 or TRBV12-4 and TRBJ1-6; D is uncertain. The length of the CDR3 is 12 residues. V was cut by 5 bases and J by 4 bases, with 3 bases left in between. CDR3 amino acids: CASSPYNSPLHF. The CDR3 DNA reads TGTGCCAGCAGTCCTTATAATTCACCCCTCCACTTT.

The CDR3 nucleotides read TGTGCCAGTACACCGGGACACTCAAGCTCCTACAATGAGCAGTTCTTC. Translated: CASTPGHSSSYNEQFF. The chain employs TRBV19 and TRBJ2-1; weak D call: TRBD1 (6 bases). The CDR3 has 16 amino acids. In germline, CDR1 is LNHDA, CDR2 SQIVND (reference sequence). The germline V and J ends were trimmed by 7 bases and 0 bases, with 16 bases remaining between them.

The V call is TRBV5-5, the J call TRBJ1-6; D remains unclear. The CDR3 sequence is 15 residues long. CDR1 SGHKS and CDR2 YYEKEE come from the germline V gene (reference sequence). Trimming left V 0 bases short and J 1 base short, with 5 bases between. The chain's CDR3 is CASSLDRSYNSPLHF. The CDR3 DNA follows: TGTGCCAGCAGCTTGGATCGGTCCTATAATTCACCCCTCCACTTT.

The chain joins TRBV7-2 to TRBJ2-1; a weak D match, TRBD1 (5 bases). V was pared by 0 bases and J by 10 bases, with 10 bases between. The length of the CDR3 is 13 residues. CDR1 and CDR2 from the germline V gene are SGHTA and FQGNSA. The CDR3 is CASSLAAGQEQFF. In nucleotides, the CDR3 is TGTGCCAGCAGCTTAGCGGCAGGGCAGGAGCAGTTCTTC.

V and J are TRBV29-1 and TRBJ2-2; possible D gene TRBD1, 5 bases. The CDR3 consists of 12 residues. Trimming pared 7 bases from V and 6 bases from J, leaving 12 bases between. The germline V gene encodes CDR1 SQVTM and CDR2 ANQGSEA. The CDR3 nucleotides are TGCAGCGCGCAGCTCAGGGCCGGGGAGCTGTTTTTT. Its translation is CSAQLRAGELFF.

The chain employs TRBV7-7 and TRBJ2-3; TRBD2 agrees at 8 bases. The ends lost 5 bases at V and 2 bases at J; junction bases unmatched: 6. CDR1 is SSHAT and CDR2 is FNYEAQ in the germline V gene (reference sequence). CDR3 size: 15 residues. CDR3 sequence: CASSKDGGATDTQYF. CDR3 bases: TGTGCCAGCAGCAAGGACGGGGGGGCCACAGATACGCAGTATTTT.

The V call is TRBV25-1, the J call TRBJ1-1; possibly TRBD1 for D (5 bases). The germline V gene has CDR1 MGHDK and CDR2 SYGVNS. Deletions cut 6 bases from V and 5 bases from J, with 10 bases between. The CDR3 is 12 residues long. The CDR3 reads CASRGGWTEAFF. In nucleotides, the CDR3 is TGTGCCAGCAGGGGGGGGTGGACTGAAGCTTTCTTT.

The V gene is TRBV5-1, the J gene TRBJ2-7; 7 nucleotides agree with TRBD2. The junction had 6 bases not matched to a gene; V was cut back by 4 bases and J by 2 bases. The CDR3 loop spans 14 amino acids. CDR1 and CDR2 (germline): SGHRS, YFSETQ. CDR3: CASSDLLAAYEQYF. In nucleotides, the CDR3 is TGCGCCAGCAGCGATCTCCTAGCGGCCTACGAGCAGTACTTC.

The chain uses TRBV14 and TRBJ2-1; 7 bases map to TRBD1. The CDR3 sequence is 15 residues long. V shed 3 bases, J shed 4 bases, and the junction held 6 bases outside the gene matches. Germline loops: CDR1 SGHDN, CDR2 FVKESK. Written as DNA, the CDR3 is TGTGCCAGCAGCCACCCGGGACAGATTTACAATGAGCAGTTCTTC. As protein: CASSHPGQIYNEQFF.

The V gene is TRBV4-1, the J gene TRBJ1-1; D ambiguous. CDR3 size: 13 residues. CDR1 and CDR2 (germline): MGHRA, YSYEKL. The V gene lost 1 base and the J gene lost 4 bases, with 7 bases spanning the gap. The CDR3 bases are TGCGCCAGCAGCCAAGGTCCCAGCACTGAAGCTTTCTTT. As protein: CASSQGPSTEAFF.

The rearrangement links TRBV9 to TRBJ1-3; D is perhaps TRBD1 (6 bases). Trimming stripped 4 bases from V and 0 bases from J, with 11 bases between. The CDR3 has 15 amino acids. Germline CDR1 SGDLS, CDR2 YYNGEE. The CDR3 DNA is TGTGCCAGCAGCATGACAGGCGGCTCTGGAAACACCATATATTTT. Amino acid sequence: CASSMTGGSGNTIYF.

This clone was counted a few times. The rearrangement joins TRBV2 to TRBJ1-2; a weak D match, TRBD1 (6 bases). The V and J ends lost 4 bases and 8 bases respectively, with 14 bases between them. Germline CDR1 is SNHLY and CDR2 is FYNNEI. This CDR3 has 13 residues. The CDR3, as DNA: TGTGCCAGCAGTGTAGTGGACAGTGGGGGCTACACCTTC. It yields the protein CASSVVDSGGYTF.

The sample holds a few counts of this clone. CDR3 DNA: TGTGCCAGCAGCCCGGGGAGGAGACTAGCGGGTGAGGGAGAGACCCAGTACTTC. Amino acid sequence: CASSPGRRLAGEGETQYF. This rearrangement joins TRBV5-5 to TRBJ2-5; the match to TRBD2 covers 10 bases. This CDR3 is 18 amino acids long. In germline, CDR1 is SGHKS, CDR2 YYEKEE (reference sequence). Trimming cost V 4 bases and J 4 bases; bases outside gene matches: 16.